This T cell receptor (beta chain) came from a study of long-term antiretroviral therapy in people with HIV. Germline V gives CDR1 MNHEY, CDR2 SMNVEV (reference sequence). This CDR3 is built from 15 residues. Trimming pared 4 bases from V and 7 bases from J, leaving 14 bases between. Runs used v3.0 of the immunoSEQ assay and were done at survey level. The protocol was immunoSEQ multiplex PCR, while the TCRdb copy is restricted to in-frame clones and leaves out a portion. The table records about 33,000 clones, approximately 80% of them present only once. The sample consisted of unsorted PBMCs, taken 2 years after starting antiretroviral therapy. This clonotype was sampled from a woman between 45 and 65 years old with HIV. The V call is TRBV27, the J call TRBJ1-6; tentative D call: TRBD1 (6 bases). In nucleotides, the CDR3 is TGTGCCAGCAGTTCCCGGACAGTTCTCAATTCACCCCTCCACTTT. It is translated as CASSSRTVLNSPLHF.